This entry lists 20 T cell receptor beta chains sequenced from one sample in a study of cytomegalovirus exposure and HLA in healthy donors. Clones were sequenced by immunoSEQ multiplex PCR, and TCRdb holds only the in-frame ones, with some missing. The table shows 150,000 to 200,000 clones, with roughly 91% occurring only once. Specimen: PBMCs. The receptors derive from a man between 18 and 29 years old in good health and CMV-seropositive.

This chain links TRBV4-1 with TRBJ1-1, with D possibly matching TRBD1 (6 bases). Trimming took 3 bases from V and 5 from J, leaving 10 bases between them. The CDR3 extends over 13 amino acids. The germline gives CDR1 MGHRA, CDR2 YSYEKL. In DNA, the CDR3 is TGCGCCAGCAGCCACTCACAGGGTACTGAAGCTTTCTTT. This sequence encodes CASSHSQGTEAFF.

This clone was seen a single time. The chain carries TRBV7-9 and TRBJ1-3; 7 bases fit TRBD1. The germline CDR1 and CDR2 sequences are SEHNR and FQNEAQ (reference sequence). CDR3 length equals 14 residues. The junction had 7 bases not matched to a gene; V was cut back by 5 bases and J by 6 bases. The CDR3 spells CASSPDRAKNTIYF. The CDR3 DNA follows: TGTGCCAGCAGCCCTGACAGGGCGAAAAACACCATATATTTT.

The chain has TRBV19 and TRBJ2-4; the match to TRBD1 covers 8 bases. Germline assignment: CDR1 LNHDA and CDR2 SQIVND (reference sequence). The CDR3 is 15 residues long. Unmatched junction bases numbered 10, after V lost 4 bases and J lost 8 bases. The CDR3 bases are TGTGCCAGTAGTAAAATAGGGACAGGAGGGGACATTCAGTACTTC. Translated, it gives CASSKIGTGGDIQYF.

The V call is TRBV6-5, the J call TRBJ1-2, with 10 positions matching TRBD1. V lost 2 bases to trimming and J lost 7 bases; unmatched junction nucleotides: 4. Germline CDR1 is MNHEY and CDR2 is SVGAGI. The CDR3 extends over 14 amino acids. The CDR3 here is CASSYRGQGVGYTF. The CDR3 bases are TGTGCCAGCAGTTACCGCGGACAGGGGGTTGGCTACACCTTC.

The genes are TRBV29-1 and TRBJ2-3; 7 bases are shared with TRBD2. The germline CDR1 and CDR2 sequences are SQVTM and ANQGSEA. This CDR3 is built from 16 residues. The J segment lost 2 bases and the V segment lost 0 bases, leaving 8 bases of the junction unmatched. The CDR3 region has the DNA TGCAGCGTTGAAGATCGTCTAGCGGAGATCACAGATACGCAGTATTTT. Encoded protein: CSVEDRLAEITDTQYF.

This rearrangement joins TRBV19 to TRBJ2-1; D is unresolved. The CDR3 runs 15 residues. Germline CDR1 is LNHDA and CDR2 is SQIVND (reference sequence). Trimming removed 2 bases at V and 1 base at J, with 9 bases between. The DNA of the CDR3 is TGTGCCAGTAGTATAACCGACAATTCCTACAATGAGCAGTTCTTC. Encoded protein: CASSITDNSYNEQFF.

The chain joins TRBV29-1 to TRBJ2-1, with 11 nucleotides matching TRBD2. The CDR3 is 13 amino acids. The ends lost 4 bases at V and 10 bases at J; junction bases unmatched: 6. From germline, CDR1 is SQVTM and CDR2 ANQGSEA. The CDR3 region has the DNA TGCAGCGTTGCGACTAGCGGGGCCGTAGAGCAGTTCTTC. Translating it yields CSVATSGAVEQFF.

The rearrangement joins TRBV10-3 to TRBJ1-1; D perhaps matches TRBD1 (6 bases). The CDR3 runs to 14 residues. V lost 2 bases to trimming and J lost 0 bases, with 7 bases between them. Germline-derived CDR1 and CDR2 are ENHRY and SYGVKD. The CDR3 DNA reads TGTGCCATCAGTGAGGGACAGCTGAACACTGAAGCTTTCTTT. Translated: CAISEGQLNTEAFF.

V gene TRBV29-1 combines with J gene TRBJ2-7, with 7 bases matching TRBD1. The CDR3 extends over 15 amino acids. Germline CDR1 SQVTM, CDR2 ANQGSEA. Germline trimming cut 0 bases from V and 6 bases from J; bases unmatched to any gene: 11. Written as DNA, the CDR3 is TGCAGCGTTGAAGATAAGGGAAGGGGGCGGGTCGAGCAGTACTTC. Amino acids: CSVEDKGRGRVEQYF.

This sequence joins TRBV13 and TRBJ2-6; 8 bases are a match to TRBD2. V dropped 5 bases and J dropped 2; count of bases not matched to a gene: 8. CDR1 and CDR2 (germline): PRHDT, FYEKMQ (reference sequence). The CDR3 has 17 amino acids. The CDR3 reads CASSRQAGLAGANVLTF. The CDR3 nucleotides are TGTGCCAGCAGCCGTCAAGCGGGACTAGCTGGGGCCAACGTCCTGACTTTC.

This clone was picked up one time. The genes are TRBV18 and TRBJ2-4, with D possibly TRBD1 on 6 matching bases. CDR3 length equals 17 residues. Per germline, CDR1 KGHSH and CDR2 LQKENI. V dropped 2 bases and J dropped 2 bases, with 16 bases sitting between them. CDR3 region: CASSPIGGSRTKNIQYF. The CDR3 nucleotides read TGTGCCAGCTCACCAATAGGGGGAAGTAGAACCAAAAACATTCAGTACTTC.

A note on this clone: This may stem from a read error, because a much larger clone lies one nucleotide away. The sample has other DNA sequences that encode this CDR3 too. This chain joins TRBV5-1 and TRBJ2-7; 9 bases fit TRBD1. The length of the CDR3 is 19 residues. CDR1 SGHRS and CDR2 YFSETQ come from the germline V gene. The CDR3 bases are TGCGCCAGCAGCTTCGTGGGAGTACCTCGAACAGGGGGCCACTACGAGCAGTATTTC. Translated, it gives CASSFVGVPRTGGHYEQYF. Variable domain in full (rest from reference TRBV5-1 and TRBJ2-7): KAGVTQTPRYLIKTRGQQVTLSCSPISGHRSVSWYQQTPGQGLQFLFEYFSETQRNKGNFPGRFSGRQFSNSRSEMNVSTLELGDSALYLCASSFVGVPRTGGHYEQYFGPGTRLTVT.

V is TRBV21-1 and J is TRBJ2-7; TRBD2 is the table's D call and was not checked against the DNA. TRBV21-1 is termed a pseudogene. The CDR3 totals 20 residues. CDR3 sequence (DNA): TGTGCCAGCAGCAAACTCTCTCCAGCGGGAGGGCCTAATCGGTCCTACGAGCAGTACTTC. This translates into CASSKLSPAGGPNRSYEQYF.

The chain uses TRBV12-5 and TRBJ2-1; 8 positions match TRBD2. The V gene's germline CDR1 is LGHNT and CDR2 FRNRAP. The CDR3 covers 19 residues. The V and J ends lost 0 bases and 8 bases, in that order; junction bases with no gene match: 18. The chain's CDR3 is CASGLVRKGMTGGIDEQFF. CDR3 nucleotide sequence: TGTGCTAGTGGTTTGGTAAGGAAGGGTATGACGGGAGGGATCGATGAGCAGTTCTTC.

The chain couples TRBV2 to TRBJ2-3; 7 nucleotides line up with TRBD2. V lost 1 base, J lost 6 bases, and 7 bases stayed unmatched. The CDR3 covers 15 residues. The germline V gene has CDR1 SNHLY and CDR2 FYNNEI. CDR3: CASSEGNAGADTQYF. CDR3 DNA sequence: TGTGCCAGCAGTGAAGGTAACGCGGGAGCGGATACGCAGTATTTT.

The gene calls are TRBV6-6 and TRBJ2-7, with a tentative D call TRBD1 (5 bases). Germline V gene lookup returns CDR1 MNHNY and CDR2 SVGAGI (reference sequence). CDR3 size: 12 residues. The V end lost 8 bases, the J end lost 1 base, and 9 bases lay between the germline ends. This CDR3 reads CASVTDSYEQYF. The CDR3 DNA follows: TGTGCCAGCGTGACAGATTCCTACGAGCAGTACTTC.

This clone has only one observation. The chain combines TRBV4-1 with TRBJ1-1, with TRBD1 as a possible D gene (5 bases). The CDR3 runs to 13 residues. Germline CDR1 is MGHRA and CDR2 is YSYEKL. Trimming removed 2 bases at V and 5 bases at J, with 9 bases between. The CDR3 spells CASSQWTQTEAFF. CDR3 sequence (DNA): TGCGCCAGCAGCCAATGGACACAAACTGAAGCTTTCTTT.

CDR3 nucleotides: TGTGCCAGCAGCCCAAACCCTAGCGGGCTGGCCTACGAGCAGTACTTC. It codes for CASSPNPSGLAYEQYF. The chain combines TRBV5-4 with TRBJ2-7; 8 bases fit TRBD2. V was pared by 4 bases and J by 2 bases, with 11 bases of the junction left unmatched. Germline V gene sequence: CDR1 SGHNT, CDR2 YYREEE (reference sequence). The CDR3 sequence is 16 residues long.

The chain links TRBV12-5 to TRBJ2-7; D perhaps matches TRBD1 (6 bases). This CDR3 has 14 residues. V gave up 2 bases and J gave up 0 bases, with 8 bases separating them. Germline CDR1 reads LGHNT; CDR2 reads FRNRAP. DNA for the CDR3: TGTGCTAGTGGTTTGAACAGGGACTCCTACGAGCAGTACTTC. Amino acid sequence: CASGLNRDSYEQYF. The full variable domain, in which reference TRBV12-5 and TRBJ2-7 provide the parts outside the CDR3, is DARVTQTPRHKVTEMGQEVTMRCQPILGHNTVFWYRQTMMQGLELLAYFRNRAPLDDSGMPKDRFSAEMPDATLATLKIQPSEPRDSAVYFCASGLNRDSYEQYFGPGTRLTVT.

This chain uses TRBV5-1 with TRBJ2-4; D might be TRBD1 (6 bases). The germline V gene encodes CDR1 SGHRS and CDR2 YFSETQ. The V gene lost 4 bases and the J gene lost 5 bases, with 13 bases spanning the gap. The CDR3 has 14 residues. CDR3: CASSVSGVQNIQYF. In DNA, the CDR3 is TGCGCCAGCAGCGTGTCAGGGGTCCAAAACATTCAGTACTTC. Complete variable domain (other parts from reference TRBV5-1 and TRBJ2-4): KAGVTQTPRYLIKTRGQQVTLSCSPISGHRSVSWYQQTPGQGLQFLFEYFSETQRNKGNFPGRFSGRQFSNSRSEMNVSTLELGDSALYLCASSVSGVQNIQYFGAGTRLSVL.